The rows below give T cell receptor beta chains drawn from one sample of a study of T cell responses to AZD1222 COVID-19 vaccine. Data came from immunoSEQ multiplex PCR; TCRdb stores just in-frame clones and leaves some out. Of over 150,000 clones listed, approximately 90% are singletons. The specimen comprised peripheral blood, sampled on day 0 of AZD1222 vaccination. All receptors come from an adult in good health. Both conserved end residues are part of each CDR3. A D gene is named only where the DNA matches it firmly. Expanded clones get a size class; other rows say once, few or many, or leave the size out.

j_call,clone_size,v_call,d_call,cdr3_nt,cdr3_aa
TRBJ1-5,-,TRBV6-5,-,TGTGCCAGCAGTTACTCTGGCCAGAATCAGCCCCAGCATTTT,CASSYSGQNQPQHF
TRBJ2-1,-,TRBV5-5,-,TGTGCCAGCAGCTTAAGGGGGGTAATGGGCAATGAGCAGTTCTTC,CASSLRGVMGNEQFF
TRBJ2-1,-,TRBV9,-,TGTGCCAGCAGCGTAGCTGCTACCTCCAATGAGCAGTTCTTC,CASSVAATSNEQFF
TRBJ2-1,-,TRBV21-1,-,TGTGCCAGCAGCAAAGCCCCTGGGACAGGGACAAGCTCCTACAATGAGCAGTTCTTC,CASSKAPGTGTSSYNEQFF
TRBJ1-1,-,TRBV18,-,TGTGCCAGCTCACCACCGGGCACTGAAGCTTTCTTT,CASSPPGTEAFF
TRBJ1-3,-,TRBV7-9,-,TGTGCCAGCAGCCCGGGGACGGCCTACTCTGGAAACACCATATATTTT,CASSPGTAYSGNTIYF
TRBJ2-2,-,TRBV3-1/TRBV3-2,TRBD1,TGTGCCAGCAGCCGACAGGGGGCCGGGGAGCTGTTTTTT,CASSRQGAGELFF
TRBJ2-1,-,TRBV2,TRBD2,TGTGCCAGCAGTGAATCGCTAGCGGATCCTCAGCAGTTCTTC,CASSESLADPQQFF
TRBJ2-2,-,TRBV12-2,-,TGTGCAAGTCGCTTATCCCGAGCGGGGGCGGACACCGGGGAGCTGTTTTTT,CASRLSRAGADTGELFF
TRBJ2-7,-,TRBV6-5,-,TGTGCCCGACCAGGATACCCCCTTTCCTACGAGCAGTACTTC,CARPGYPLSYEQYF
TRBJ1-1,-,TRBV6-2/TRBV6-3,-,TGTGCCAGCAGTACTTCCCGGACGGGCGGTGAAGCTTTCTTT,CASSTSRTGGEAFF
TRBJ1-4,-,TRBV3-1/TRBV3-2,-,TGTGCCAGCAGCCAAGGGGTGTGGTCGGAAAAACTGTTTTTT,CASSQGVWSEKLFF
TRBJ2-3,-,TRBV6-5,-,TGTGCCAGCAGTTACGGCATGGGCACAGATACGCAGTATTTT,CASSYGMGTDTQYF
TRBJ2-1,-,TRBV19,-,TGTGCCAGTGGGCAGACTATTGTGAATGAGCAGTTCTTC,CASGQTIVNEQFF
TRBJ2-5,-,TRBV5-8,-,TGTGCCAGCAGCGCTGAATTAGGATTCCAAGAGACCCAGTACTTC,CASSAELGFQETQYF
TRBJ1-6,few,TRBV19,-,TGTGCCAGTAGTATGGAACTCGGGAATTCACCCCTCCACTTT,CASSMELGNSPLHF
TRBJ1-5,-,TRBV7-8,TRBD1,TGTGCCAGCAGCTTTCAGGGGGAGGTTAGCAATCAGCCCCAGCATTTT,CASSFQGEVSNQPQHF
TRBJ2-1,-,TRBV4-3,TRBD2,TGCGCCAGCAGCCGCACCTCCGCGGGGGGGGCAAACAATGAGCAGTTCTTC,CASSRTSAGGANNEQFF
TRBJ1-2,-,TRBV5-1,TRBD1,TGCGCCAGCAGCTCCTCCCAGGGGGGGATCTATGGCTACACCTTC,CASSSSQGGIYGYTF
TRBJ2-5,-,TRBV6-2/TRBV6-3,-,TGTGCCAGCAGTACTCGTGACACTCCCGGCAGAGAGACCCAGTACTTC,CASSTRDTPGRETQYF
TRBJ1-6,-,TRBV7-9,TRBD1,TGTGCCAGCAGCCCCCGACAGGGGGAAAACTCACCCCTCCACTTT,CASSPRQGENSPLHF
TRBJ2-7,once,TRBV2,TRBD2,TGTGCCAGCAGTGATCCAGGCGGGAGCTCCTACGAGCAGTACTTC,CASSDPGGSSYEQYF
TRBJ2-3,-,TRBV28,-,TGTGCCAGCCTAAGGTCGCGGAGCACAGATACGCAGTATTTT,CASLRSRSTDTQYF
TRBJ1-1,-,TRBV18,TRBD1,TGTGCCAGCTCACTCAGACAGGGGACTGAAGCTTTCTTT,CASSLRQGTEAFF
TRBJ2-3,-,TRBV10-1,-,TGCGCCAGCAGAGACAGCAACGTTGGAGTTAGCACAGATACGCAGTATTTT,CASRDSNVGVSTDTQYF
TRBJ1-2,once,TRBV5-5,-,TGTGCCAGCAGCTCTGACACCGTTTTTGGCTACACCTTC,CASSSDTVFGYTF
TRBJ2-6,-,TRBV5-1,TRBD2,TGCGCCAGCAGCCAGCGGGGCCAGTCTGGGGCCAACGTCCTGACTTTC,CASSQRGQSGANVLTF
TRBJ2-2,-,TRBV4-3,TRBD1,TGCGCCAGCAGCCAAGAATGGCAGGGGGTACGGACCGGGGAGCTGTTTTTT,CASSQEWQGVRTGELFF
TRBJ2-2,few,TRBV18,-,TGTGCCAGCTCACCACCGGGGGCCAGGGACACCGGGGAGCTGTTTTTT,CASSPPGARDTGELFF
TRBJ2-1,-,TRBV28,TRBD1,TGTGCCAGCAGTCCCTCGGGGACAGGAAGAGTGAATGAGCAGTTCTTC,CASSPSGTGRVNEQFF
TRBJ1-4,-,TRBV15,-,TGTGCCACCAGCAGAGTCCCACTTAATGAAAAACTGTTTTTT,CATSRVPLNEKLFF
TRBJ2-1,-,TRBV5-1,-,TGCGCCAGCAGCTTGCGAGTATACGATGAGCAGTTCTTC,CASSLRVYDEQFF
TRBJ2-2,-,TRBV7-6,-,TGTGCCAGCAGCTTGAGTGGGGCCACCGGGGAGCTGTTTTTT,CASSLSGATGELFF
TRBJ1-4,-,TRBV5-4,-,TGTGCCAGCAGCTTGGTGGGGGAAGGGAAACTGTTTTTT,CASSLVGEGKLFF
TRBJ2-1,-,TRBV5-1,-,TGCGCCAGCAGCTATTCCGGGGGTCCCTCCTACAATGAGCAGTTCTTC,CASSYSGGPSYNEQFF
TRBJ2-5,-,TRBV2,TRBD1,TGTGCCAGCAGTCGGACAGGCTTCCAAGAGACCCAGTACTTC,CASSRTGFQETQYF
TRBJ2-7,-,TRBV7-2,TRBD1,TGTGCCAGCAGCAGGGGACAGACTTACGAGCAGTACTTC,CASSRGQTYEQYF
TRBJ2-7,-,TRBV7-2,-,TGTGCCAGCAGCTTGGGCCGGACCTACGAGCAGTACTTC,CASSLGRTYEQYF
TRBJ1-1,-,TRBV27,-,TGTGCCAGCAGTTTACAGGGTAGCACTGAAGCTTTCTTT,CASSLQGSTEAFF
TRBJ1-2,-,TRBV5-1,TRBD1,TGCGCCAGCAGCGTGGGACAGACCGACTATGGCTACACCTTC,CASSVGQTDYGYTF
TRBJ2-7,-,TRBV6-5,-,TGTGCCAGCAGTTACAACAGAGCCAGGGAGCAGTACTTC,CASSYNRAREQYF
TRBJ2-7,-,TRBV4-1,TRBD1,TGCGCCAGCAGCCAAGGGGCCGAGGCAGGGGGTTCCTACGAGCAGTACTTC,CASSQGAEAGGSYEQYF
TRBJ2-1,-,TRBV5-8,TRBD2,TGTGCCAGCAGCCGTCGGACTAGCGGTACCTACAATGAGCAGTTCTTC,CASSRRTSGTYNEQFF
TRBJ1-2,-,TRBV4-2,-,TGTGCCAGCAGCCAAGACAGGCTCGGTGGCTACACCTTC,CASSQDRLGGYTF
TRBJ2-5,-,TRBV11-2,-,TGTGCCAGCAGCCCCGAGGGGACCCAGTACTTC,CASSPEGTQYF